This TCR beta chain appears in the sequencing data of a study of blood T cell repertoires in COVID-19. Background on the study: Researchers got acute and convalescent COVID-19 samples from the United States, Italy and Spain. The analysed material was cDNA or gDNA that came from T cells, B-cell-depleted T cells, or PBMCs.

Germline V lookup: CDR1 LNHDA, CDR2 SQIVND (reference sequence). Trimming removed 8 bases from V and 0 bases from J, with 19 bases in between. The CDR3 extends over 17 amino acids. Authors' data handling: Amplification of reference gene primers provided the estimated nucleated cell counts. Some clones are missing from TCRdb's copy, which holds only in-frame ones; the method was immunoSEQ multiplex PCR. The D gene and trimming were derived from the DNA, and the V and J assignments and clone size from that table. The sample lists around 100,000 clones; almost 95% were seen once. The chain couples TRBV19 to TRBJ1-4; D ambiguous. The source material was peripheral blood. This receptor was taken from a man aged 45 to 65 with active COVID-19. In nucleotides, the CDR3 is TGTGCCAGTTCCCCCCAATCCACAGCTGCAACTAATGAAAAACTGTTTTTT. As protein: CASSPQSTAATNEKLFF.